The rows below give T cell receptor beta chains drawn from one sample of a study of shared clonotypes between healthy human individuals. Assay used: immunoSEQ multiplex PCR; TCRdb lists only in-frame clones, some missing. The profile shows some 2,100,000 clones, about 93% of them singletons. The sequenced sample was naive CD8+ T cells from PBMCs. The receptors come from a man aged 18 to 35 in good health. Some clones in this sample may be carry-over from other donors' samples. Each CDR3 is given with its conserved first and last residue. The order of the fields is J gene, V gene, CDR3 protein.

TRBJ2-1 | TRBV5-4 | CASSLGTSGSSEQFF
TRBJ2-1 | TRBV2 | CASSGRTDINYNEQFF
TRBJ2-3 | TRBV28 | CASRPGRADTQYF
TRBJ2-7 | TRBV28 | CASSRPVSGVSYEQYF
TRBJ1-2 | TRBV28 | CASSLARRKAHDDYGYTF
TRBJ1-4 | TRBV7-9 | CASSLAWEGNEKLFF
TRBJ2-5 | TRBV7-6 | CASSLGLAGGWETQYF
TRBJ2-7 | TRBV29-1 | CSVGSSTSGPYEQYF
TRBJ1-1 | TRBV19 | CASSQGGTEAFF
TRBJ2-3 | TRBV29-1 | CSVEDGLAGITDTQYF
TRBJ2-1 | TRBV9 | CASSVAGNEQFF
TRBJ2-7 | TRBV19 | CASSISRRDSYEQYF
TRBJ1-1 | TRBV7-3 | CASSLSQGLNTEAFF
TRBJ2-7 | TRBV27 | CASSISGTGVYEQYF
TRBJ1-3 | TRBV19 | CASSMWREDSGNTIYF
TRBJ2-7 | TRBV11-2 | CASSSGGHYEQYF